This TCR beta chain came from a study of T cell changes during pregnancy in multiple sclerosis. The CDR3 is 15 residues long. V trimming: 5 bases; J trimming: 2 bases; junction bases outside the gene matches: 6. Germline CDR1 and CDR2: SGDLS and YYNGEE. This clone was recorded once. Sequencing was performed with immunoSEQ multiplex PCR; in TCRdb, only in-frame clones are kept and a portion is missing. The repertoire holds about 42,000 clones, around four fifths seen once, with about 0.6% in the top ten. This receptor was taken from a female donor with multiple sclerosis, enrolled in a pregnancy study. The specimen was CD4+ T cells from peripheral blood mononuclear cells, collected before pregnancy. This chain uses TRBV9 with TRBJ1-2, with 10 bases aligning to TRBD1. The CDR3 loop reads CASSRQGAANYGYTF. The CDR3 nucleotides read TGTGCCAGCAGTAGACAGGGGGCTGCAAACTATGGCTACACCTTC.